This TCR beta chain appears in the sequencing data of a study of early T cells in non-severe SARS-CoV-2 infection. About the research overall: Unsorted whole-blood RNA was sequenced in bulk, leaving chains unpaired. Study observations and caveats: VDJdb-based matching was biased toward anti-spike CD8 responses and missed private and CD4 specificities.

V lost 5 bases and J 2 bases, leaving 9 bases between the germline ends. There are 14 residues in the CDR3. CDR1 is MNHNS and CDR2 is SASEGT in the germline V gene. Separate cDNA molecules each had unique molecular identifiers attached to them. TCRdb re-called the 5' RACE reads with MiXCR, one entry per CDR3 protein. The sample yields about 100,000 distinct CDR3 sequences, about 13% seen once. This clonotype was seen only a few times. Its antigen remains unidentified. Sequenced: whole blood. This sequence was found in an adult who was a healthcare worker with PCR-confirmed SARS-CoV-2 infection or an uninfected control (not recorded which). The chain joins TRBV6-1 to TRBJ2-2; D remains unclear. CDR3 loop: CASSTNSNTGELFF. CDR3 DNA: TGTGCCAGCAGTACTAATTCTAACACCGGGGAGCTGTTTTTT.